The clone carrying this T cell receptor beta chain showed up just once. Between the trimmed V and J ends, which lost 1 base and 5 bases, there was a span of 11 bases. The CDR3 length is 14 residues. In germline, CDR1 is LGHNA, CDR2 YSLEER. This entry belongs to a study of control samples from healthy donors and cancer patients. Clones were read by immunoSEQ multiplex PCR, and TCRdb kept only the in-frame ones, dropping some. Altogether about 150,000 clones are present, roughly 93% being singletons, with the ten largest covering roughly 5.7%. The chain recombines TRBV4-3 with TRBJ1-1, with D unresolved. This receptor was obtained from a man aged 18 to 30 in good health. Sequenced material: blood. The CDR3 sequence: CASSQVTSGTEAFF. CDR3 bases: TGCGCCAGCAGCCAAGTCACATCGGGAACTGAAGCTTTCTTT.